These 22 T cell receptor beta chains originate from one sample sequenced in a study of siplizumab effects on memory and regulatory T cells. Sequencing used immunoSEQ multiplex PCR; TCRdb keeps in-frame clones, though not all of them. This sample has around 94,000 clones; around nine tenths occur once, and the top ten carry 0.85% to 1.2%. The sequenced sample consisted of CD4+ T cells sorted from blood. Every receptor here comes from a human donor in good health.

This clone was recorded only once. The genes are TRBV5-1 and TRBJ1-5; no definite D call. The CDR3 totals 13 residues. Germline V gene lookup returns CDR1 SGHRS and CDR2 YFSETQ. Trimming stripped 3 bases from V and 0 bases from J, with 4 bases between. The DNA for the CDR3 is TGCGCCAGCAGCTCGTATAGCAATCAGCCCCAGCATTTT. Encoded protein: CASSSYSNQPQHF.

The gene calls are TRBV11-2 and TRBJ1-3; D not resolved. From germline, CDR1 is SGHAT and CDR2 FQNNGV. Trimming took off 3 bases at V and 4 bases at J, with 10 bases between the two ends. The CDR3 has 14 residues. CDR3 in amino acids: CASSFPSFGNTIYF. The CDR3 coding sequence is TGTGCCAGCAGCTTCCCAAGTTTCGGAAACACCATATATTTT.

DNA for the CDR3: TGTGCCAGCAAACTTAGCGGAAGCCAAGAGACCCAGTACTTC. Translating it yields CASKLSGSQETQYF. The V call is TRBV6-1, the J call TRBJ2-5, with TRBD2 as a possible D gene (6 bases). CDR3 size: 14 residues. Germline-derived CDR1 and CDR2 are MNHNS and SASEGT. Trimming stripped 7 bases from V and 1 base from J, with 13 bases between.

The chain uses TRBV5-3 and TRBJ2-3, with D possibly being TRBD2 (5 bases). TRBV5-3 is designated an ORF whose function remains uncertain. Trimming cost V 1 base and J 2 bases, with 14 bases left between them. The CDR3 is 16 residues long. CDR3 sequence (DNA): TGTGCCAGAAGCTTGTTTACTAGTACAATCACAGATACGCAGTATTTT. Residues: CARSLFTSTITDTQYF.

CDR3 DNA sequence: TGTGCCAGCCCCACAACAGGAAGCTTGAACACTGAAGCTTTCTTT. This encodes CASPTTGSLNTEAFF. The rearrangement joins TRBV6-4 to TRBJ1-1; TRBD1 is a possible D gene (5 bases). This CDR3 comprises 15 residues. Germline V lookup: CDR1 MRHNA, CDR2 SNTAGT. Trimming removed 8 bases from V and 0 bases from J, with 16 bases in between.

The V gene is TRBV6-6, the J gene TRBJ1-5; a possible D gene is TRBD1 (6 bases). V lost 9 bases, J lost 3 bases, and 18 bases lay in between. This CDR3 region has 15 residues. Germline CDR1 is MNHNY and CDR2 is SVGAGI (reference sequence). The DNA for the CDR3 is TGTGCCAGTCTCCCGGACAGACCAAACAATCAGCCCCAGCATTTT. Translating it yields CASLPDRPNNQPQHF.

The chain has TRBV6-5 and TRBJ2-7; TRBD2 matches at 7 bases. Trimming cost V 4 bases and J 7 bases; bases outside gene matches: 10. Looked up from germline, CDR1 is MNHEY and CDR2 is SVGAGI. CDR3 length equals 14 residues. This chain's CDR3 is CASSSEGGPREQYF. CDR3 DNA sequence: TGTGCCAGCAGTTCTGAGGGAGGGCCGAGGGAGCAGTACTTC.

V is TRBV30 and J is TRBJ2-4; D not certain. The V end was cut by 0 bases, the J end by 0 bases, with 9 bases between. Germline CDR1 GTSNPN, CDR2 SVGIG (reference sequence). The CDR3 consists of 15 residues. The CDR3 reads CAWSVWPKAKNIQYF. The CDR3 DNA reads TGTGCCTGGAGTGTATGGCCGAAAGCCAAAAACATTCAGTACTTC.

The DNA of the CDR3 is TGTGCCACCAGCAGAGGAGAGGGATATGAGACCCAGTACTTC. Translation: CATSRGEGYETQYF. The chain recombines TRBV15 with TRBJ2-5, with a weak D call TRBD2 (5 bases). Trimming stripped 1 base from V and 5 bases from J, with 11 bases between. CDR1 LNHNV and CDR2 YYDKDF come from the germline V gene (reference sequence). CDR3 length equals 14 residues. The full variable domain, rest sourced from reference TRBV15 and TRBJ2-5, is DAMVIQNPRYQVTQFGKPVTLSCSQTLNHNVMYWYQQKSSQAPKLLFHYYDKDFNNEADTPDNFQSRRPNTSFCFLDIRSPGLGDTAMYLCATSRGEGYETQYFGPGTRLLVL.

CDR3 residues: CAWSLGQGQETQYF. CDR3 nucleotide sequence: TGTGCCTGGAGTTTGGGACAGGGCCAAGAGACCCAGTACTTC. V and J are TRBV30 and TRBJ2-5; TRBD1 matches 9 bases. The junction had 2 bases not matched to a gene; V was cut back by 2 bases and J by 1 base. Germline CDR1 GTSNPN, CDR2 SVGIG (reference sequence). This CDR3 has 14 amino acids.

The V gene is TRBV7-8, the J gene TRBJ2-7, with D tentatively TRBD1 (5 bases). V shed 3 bases and J shed 2 bases, with 11 bases lying between them. From germline, CDR1 is SGHVS and CDR2 FQNEAQ. The CDR3 covers 14 residues. CDR3 nucleotides: TGTGCCAGCAGCTTGGTCCCAGGGACCTACGAGCAGTACTTC. It codes for CASSLVPGTYEQYF.

The V gene is TRBV7-9, the J gene TRBJ2-5; D is perhaps TRBD1 or TRBD2 (5 bases each). Trimming left V 3 bases short and J 2 bases short, with 16 bases between. The CDR3 has 16 amino acids. CDR1 is SEHNR and CDR2 is FQNEAQ in the germline V gene (reference sequence). The CDR3 DNA is TGTGCCAGCAGCTTTGGGGTGGGACCTATTCAAGAGACCCAGTACTTC. The encoded protein is CASSFGVGPIQETQYF.

This chain's CDR3 is CASRDRYNSPLHF. The DNA of the CDR3 is TGTGCCAGCCGTGACAGATATAATTCACCCCTCCACTTT. This chain joins TRBV6-5 and TRBJ1-6, with D perhaps matching TRBD1 (5 bases). V was pared by 8 bases and J by 4 bases, with 9 bases between. Germline assignment: CDR1 MNHEY and CDR2 SVGAGI. CDR3 length: 13 residues.

The gene calls are TRBV28 and TRBJ2-7, with D perhaps TRBD1 or TRBD2 (6 bases each). This CDR3 comprises 16 residues. Germline CDR1 is MDHEN and CDR2 is SYDVKM. Trimming took off 3 bases at V and 1 base at J, with 16 bases between the two ends. The CDR3 is CASSFPWGASSYEQYF. In DNA, the CDR3 is TGTGCCAGCAGTTTCCCGTGGGGGGCCTCATCCTACGAGCAGTACTTC.

The gene calls are TRBV30 and TRBJ1-5, with TRBD1 matching 7 bases. Per the germline V gene, CDR1 is GTSNPN and CDR2 is SVGIG (reference sequence). V lost 2 bases to trimming and J lost 6 bases; unmatched junction nucleotides: 7. The CDR3 length is 14 residues. CDR3 sequence reads: CAWSPNRGRQPQHF. The DNA of the CDR3 is TGTGCCTGGAGTCCGAACAGGGGTCGTCAGCCCCAGCATTTT.

This clone has a single count. The sample carries other DNA sequences with the same CDR3. Written as DNA, the CDR3 is TGTGCCAGTAGTCCAGGACGTAATCCACACTACGAGCAGTACTTC. It is translated as CASSPGRNPHYEQYF. The gene calls are TRBV19 and TRBJ2-7; no firm D call. V lost 5 bases and J 3 bases, leaving 17 bases between the germline ends. The CDR3 is 15 residues long. Per germline, CDR1 LNHDA and CDR2 SQIVND (reference sequence).

CDR3 coding DNA: TGTGCCAGCAGTCCACAGGAGCGGAATTCTCAGCCCCAGCATTTT. It encodes CASSPQERNSQPQHF. The gene calls are TRBV2 and TRBJ1-5; possible D gene TRBD1, 5 bases. The CDR3 runs 15 residues. The germline V and J ends were trimmed by 5 bases and 6 bases, with 17 bases remaining between them. The germline V gene has CDR1 SNHLY and CDR2 FYNNEI.

The chain uses TRBV19 and TRBJ1-5; tentative D call: TRBD1 (6 bases). Germline V lookup: CDR1 LNHDA, CDR2 SQIVND (reference sequence). CDR3 length: 14 amino acids. With 4 bases removed from V and 6 bases from J, the gap between germline ends came to 13 bases. This CDR3 reads CASSNTGYSQPQHF. The DNA for the CDR3 is TGTGCCAGTAGTAACACAGGGTATAGTCAGCCCCAGCATTTT. The full variable domain, in which reference TRBV19 and TRBJ1-5 provide the parts outside the CDR3, is DGGITQSPKYLFRKEGQNVTLSCEQNLNHDAMYWYRQDPGQGLRLIYYSQIVNDFQKGDIAEGYSVSREKKESFPLTVTSAQKNPTAFYLCASSNTGYSQPQHFGDGTRLSIL.

The rearrangement joins TRBV18 to TRBJ1-1; TRBD1 is a possible D gene (5 bases). Trimming removed 4 bases from V and 5 bases from J, with 14 bases in between. The CDR3 length is 14 residues. Per the germline V gene, CDR1 is KGHSH and CDR2 is LQKENI. The CDR3 region has the DNA TGTGCCAGCTCACAAAACGAGTGGGGGACTGAAGCTTTCTTT. Protein: CASSQNEWGTEAFF.

The DNA for the CDR3 is TGCGCCAGCAGCTCCCAGGACAGTCTCTATGGCTACACCTTC. Translated: CASSSQDSLYGYTF. The V and J genes are TRBV5-1 and TRBJ1-2, with D tentatively TRBD1 (6 bases). V was trimmed by 3 bases and J by 4 bases, leaving 13 bases between them. Germline CDR1 SGHRS, CDR2 YFSETQ. The CDR3 is made up of 14 amino acids.

This clone was seen once. The J gene is TRBJ2-3, the V gene TRBV5-1; TRBD2 matches 8 bases. With 5 bases clipped from V and 3 bases from J, the junction kept 8 bases outside the gene matches. The CDR3 covers 15 residues. Germline-derived CDR1 and CDR2 are SGHRS and YFSETQ. The CDR3 nucleotides read TGCGCCAGCAGTCAAGCGGGAGAGGGAACAGATACGCAGTATTTT. Amino acid sequence: CASSQAGEGTDTQYF.

The rearrangement links TRBV23-1 to TRBJ1-3; 9 positions agree with TRBD1. TRBV23-1 is an ORF, with its function uncertain. The junction had 17 bases not matched to a gene; V was cut back by 4 bases and J by 7 bases. The CDR3 has 18 amino acids. The CDR3, as DNA: TGCGCCAGCAGTCGGAAAGGGGGACAGGGAATGAGAGGGAACACCATATATTTT. Translation: CASSRKGGQGMRGNTIYF.